This T cell receptor beta chain came from a study of cytomegalovirus exposure and HLA in healthy donors (dated by TCRdb to between 2016 and 2019). Some background on the complete study: An earlier analysis of more than 550 of the donors reported 276 Gb of sequence data and approximately 120 million unique TCR beta sequences obtained from roughly 170 million T cells. An early release that covered several hundred HLA-typed donors contained around 300 gigabases of sequencing data and approximately 85 million unique TCR sequences. Of the 300 to 500 genotyped donors, 70% to 90% were placed in the genetic ancestry cluster associated with self-reported Caucasian donors. The study was designed to test whether signatures of past pathogen exposure could be identified by cataloging public T cell receptors. The study used immunosequencing to profile the T cell repertoires of some 600 subjects and linked those repertoires to cytomegalovirus serostatus. A separate validation cohort of over a hundred different subjects was used in addition to the roughly 620-subject first cohort. High-throughput TCR immunosequencing, statistical association of individual TCRs with disease status, and machine learning were combined to predict cytomegalovirus infection status. In a later analysis, previously published TCR beta repertoires from roughly 710 donors were re-analyzed and high-resolution HLA genotyping was added so that TCR occurrence patterns could be studied. The later analysis used no new phenotypic data to find candidate immune exposures, relying instead on TCR beta sequences and their occurrence across donors. An earlier analysis of some 500 of the donors applied high-throughput TCR beta sequencing to assess whether each TCR beta V gene segment acted as functional or pseudogenic. Donor age, sex, ethnicity and CMV serostatus were compiled alongside the repertoire data. In a later genetic analysis, genome-wide SNP genotypes for about three fifths of the roughly 670 donors were used, and that subset was treated as a discovery cohort. Every repertoire in the discovery cohort had been generated on one and the same sequencing platform. HLA typing covered class I and class II loci at four-digit resolution. Typing coverage differed by locus: A, B, C, DRB1 and DQB1 were typed in roughly 620-630 donors, DQA1 in 500 to 550, DPA1 in around 610, and DPB1 in just under 480. Roughly 5 DR-DQ haplotypes were treated as single units for association and clustering because of strong linkage in the cohort. Among some 400 genotyped donors of the cohort, an average of 235,054 unique TCR beta nucleotide sequences were sequenced per donor, roughly 20% of them non-productive. Points the paper makes about the study in general: A further reported finding was that TCR beta sequences accurately predicted the HLA-A and HLA-B alleles for most subjects in the first cohort. In a later genetic analysis, a missense DCLRE1C variant was associated with V-gene and J-gene trimming of TCR beta chains, and the association was replicated in an independent cohort. Linkage disequilibrium might explain the correlated functional status among segregating V segments, but an unknown experimental factor could not be ruled out. A later genetic analysis reported fewer N-insertions in productive TCRs among donors in an Asian-associated ancestry cluster than the 666-donor mean. CMV serostatus was the only immune exposure information available for the cohort. About 17 rarely observed V segments, including chromosome 9 orphons, were excluded from the earlier analysis of several hundred of the donors because counts were too low. Several of the top co-occurrence clusters appeared to be linked to parvovirus B19, influenza, CMV and Epstein-Barr virus, according to a later analysis. A total of 164 TCR beta chains were listed by the study as associated with cytomegalovirus. A cluster of highly shared sequence variants was judged likely to represent a technical artifact of the sequencing pipeline. The authors suggested that the approach could potentially be extended to other disease states and immunological phenotypes. Assigning TCR associations to individual alleles was difficult when HLA alleles, especially DR and DQ, strongly co-occurred. An earlier analysis of approximately 600 of the donors showed that most TCR beta V segments appeared in productive rearrangements either about 90% or about 30% of the time, which broadly matched IMGT annotations. Most CMV-associated TCR beta chains appeared to be HLA-restricted in a later analysis, and the HLA associations seemed to be driven largely by CMV exposure. According to a later analysis, TCR association rates differed among HLA loci, with DRB1 alleles showing the most associated TCRs and HLA-C alleles showing the fewest. This cohort had only TCR beta chains sequenced, and the lack of alpha or paired-chain data limited which features could be detected. Because some donors lacked HLA typing at each locus, the association tests relied only on the typed subset. Compared with equally common non-associated chains, HLA-associated TCR beta chains in a later analysis were more clonally expanded and had lower generation probabilities. Sequencing depth was assumed to be roughly uniform across donors in the presence/absence analyses, though that assumption may not hold. Most TCR sequences were seen in very few donors, while some public TCRs were found in many individuals. In a later analysis, 16,951 TCR beta sequences were associated with specific HLA alleles at a false discovery rate of 0.05. A few of the identified cytomegalovirus-associated TCR beta chains were confirmed in vitro to be specific for cytomegalovirus antigens. The classifier was reported to diagnose cytomegalovirus status with high specificity and sensitivity in both the original and validation cohorts.

Library preparation was by the immunoSEQ multiplex PCR assay. For the multiplex PCR, a mixture combining 60 forward primers for TCR Vbeta segments and 13 reverse primers for TCR Jbeta segments was used. A multiplex PCR assay on genomic DNA amplified the CDR3 region of rearranged TCR beta genes. The amplified TCR beta libraries were sequenced on the Illumina HiSeq System as 87-base-pair reads. The authors' analysis ran thus. A later analysis counted about 80 million unique TCR beta chains across the 690 or so repertoires, and 10 million to 11 million of these chains were shared by at least two donors. A nearest-neighbor algorithm error-corrected the raw reads and collapsed the reads into unique sequences, merging closely related sequences to remove PCR and sequencing errors. V, D and J gene segments were assigned by aligning CDR3 sequences to IMGT reference sequences. Each retained sequence needed at least a six-nucleotide match to both a V gene segment and a J gene segment. Rearrangements were called productive when the CDR3 lacked stop codons and stayed in frame with V and J; all others were non-productive. Following IMGT convention, CDR3 was defined as the stretch from the second conserved V-encoded cysteine up to the conserved J-encoded phenylalanine. The earlier analysis of about 500 of the donors excluded sequences that lacked an unambiguous match to a single V gene segment. In an earlier analysis of about 590 of the donors, a V segment was called functional when productive rearrangements were above 56.7%, and segregating when the standard deviation between donors exceeded 5%. To diagnose cytomegalovirus status from the catalog of TCR beta chain sequences, a statistical classification framework was built. V and J gene assignment, in a later analysis, came from comparing TCR nucleotide sequences with IMGT/GENE-DB human TR gene sequences. In a later analysis, CDR3 sequences and most-parsimonious VDJ recombination scenarios were assigned using the TCRdist pipeline. In a later analysis, each TCR beta chain was defined by its CDR3 amino acid sequence together with its V-gene family, and reads lacking a unique V-gene family were excluded. To address suspected cross-contamination and a sequencing artifact, a later analysis removed some 620 highly shared, low-generation-probability nucleotide sequences. In a later analysis, a clonal expansion index was calculated for each public chain from normalized within-repertoire ranks of inferred template counts. In a later analysis, generation probabilities were computed with a VDJ recombination model fitted to out-of-frame rearrangements, and the resulting probabilities were checked against IGoR. Hypergeometric tests were used in a later analysis to score TCR-TCR, TCR-HLA and TCR-CMV co-occurrence, with a repertoire-size bias correction applied to the TCR pairs. False discovery rates were estimated in a later analysis by permuting HLA or CMV assignments 20 times. In a later analysis, co-occurring TCRs were grouped using DBSCAN, with TCRdist sequence similarity added in when clustering inside HLA-allele-positive subsets. Co-occurrence clustering excluded repertoires with fewer than 30,000 or more than 120,000 public chains, plus five with anomalous nucleotide sharing. In TCRdb, the immuneACCESS table is reduced to in-frame sequences with V and J assigned. These tables do not hold every clone; where another copy was compared, an unresolved V gene accounts for under half, and the others remain unexplained. V and J calls plus clone size are reproduced from that table; the DNA served to infer D and trimming. This sample's table has entries for about 200,000 clones. The ten largest account for around 1.1% of the sample.

The cohort consisted of some 670 healthy bone marrow donors. At the time of sampling, every cohort member was nominally healthy, though immune exposures that went unrecorded were likely present. The donor tested CMV seropositive and was one of the 289 seropositive cohort members. Each donor provided a peripheral blood sample, and peripheral blood mononuclear cells were used for TCR beta sequencing. Genomic DNA was extracted from the blood cell samples with the Qiagen DNeasy Blood Extraction Kit. Details on this clone: Its antigen target is currently unknown.

What was sequenced was PBMCs. The sequence was collected from a girl aged 2-9 years in good health and CMV-seropositive.

CDR3 protein: CASSGAGGHTKSLEQFF. The nucleotide sequence is given as TGTGCCAGCTCCGGCGCGGGAGGCCATACCAAAAGCCTTGAGCAGTTCTTC. The sequence links TRBV11-2 to TRBJ2-1, with 8 bases matching TRBD2. Trimming accounts for 8 bases at V and 9 bases at J, while the number of junction bases matched to no gene is 21. CDR1 SGHAT and CDR2 FQNNGV are derived from the germline V gene. Reading from cysteine to phenylalanine, the CDR3 counts 17 amino acids. Kept here is only the CDR3 DNA, which spans 51 bases and is read in frame from base 1.